The rows below give T cell receptor beta chains drawn from one sample of a study of beta chain features in type 1 diabetes. Sequencing was performed with immunoSEQ multiplex PCR; in TCRdb, only in-frame clones are kept and a portion is missing. The sample holds about 660,000 clones, over 13% seen once. Sequencing input: naive CD4+ T cells from blood. Receptor source: a young man with type 1 diabetes. The CDR3 runs from the conserved cysteine through the conserved F or W. A D gene is named only where the DNA matches it firmly. Clone sizes are given selectively: once, few, many, or a class where the clone is expanded.

D,V,J,size,DNA,CDR3
.,TRBV19,TRBJ1-1,few,TGTGCCAGTAGTATCTCCCACATGCCCACTGAAGCTTTCTTT,CASSISHMPTEAFF
.,TRBV7-2,TRBJ1-2,.,TGTGCCAGCAGCTTAGGGGACGGAAGCTATGGCTACACCTTC,CASSLGDGSYGYTF
.,TRBV30,TRBJ1-5,.,TGTGCCTGGAGGGTACGTATCGGCGGGTCTCAGCCCCAGCATTTT,CAWRVRIGGSQPQHF
.,TRBV21-1,TRBJ2-4,few,TGTGCCAGCACGAAATTAGCCAAAAACATTCAGTACTTC,CASTKLAKNIQYF
.,TRBV18,TRBJ1-1,once,TGTGCCAGCTCACCCGGGACTGGGAACACTGAAGCTTTCTTT,CASSPGTGNTEAFF
TRBD1,TRBV7-9,TRBJ1-2,.,TGTGCCAGCAGCCGTCGGGACAGAGGTTACTATGGCTACACCTTC,CASSRRDRGYYGYTF
.,TRBV7-2,TRBJ1-6,.,TGTGCCAGCAGCCCCCGACAGGAAAATTCACCCCTCCACTTT,CASSPRQENSPLHF
.,TRBV7-6,TRBJ1-2,few,TGTGCCAGCAGCTCCGTACAGGGCCTAGGCTACACCTTC,CASSSVQGLGYTF
TRBD2,TRBV7-2,TRBJ2-5,.,TGTGCCAGCAGCTTAGTGGGTAGCGGGGGCCAAGAGACCCAGTACTTC,CASSLVGSGGQETQYF
.,TRBV5-1,TRBJ2-1,.,TGCGCCAGCAGTTACCTACAGGGAACCCGCGGGGATGAGCAGTTCTTC,CASSYLQGTRGDEQFF
TRBD2,TRBV27,TRBJ2-5,few,TGTGCCAGCAGCCCCCGGGGACTACCCTCGGAGACCCAGTACTTC,CASSPRGLPSETQYF
.,TRBV7-2,TRBJ2-5,.,TGTGCCAGCAGCTTAGTTGTGGACCTGGGGGAAGCCCAGTACTTC,CASSLVVDLGEAQYF
.,TRBV5-1,TRBJ2-5,.,TGCGCCAGCAGCACGCAGGGAGCCCAGTACTTC,CASSTQGAQYF
.,TRBV30,TRBJ2-5,few,TGTGCCTGGAGGGGTATAAGCGAGGAGACCCAGTACTTC,CAWRGISEETQYF
TRBD2,TRBV2,TRBJ2-1,few,TGTGCCAGCAGTGGACTAGCGGGAGGGAGAGATGAGCAGTTCTTC,CASSGLAGGRDEQFF
.,TRBV29-1,TRBJ1-2,few,TGCAGCGTTGAGGAGAGATTCTACAACTATGGCTACACCTTC,CSVEERFYNYGYTF
TRBD2,TRBV4-1,TRBJ2-2,.,TGCGCCAGCAGCCAAATAGCGGGAGGGCCCGGCGGGGAGCTGTTTTTT,CASSQIAGGPGGELFF
.,TRBV11-2,TRBJ2-7,few,TGTGCCAGCAGCTTAGGATCACTCGCGGGCGGGGAGCAGTACTTC,CASSLGSLAGGEQYF
.,TRBV9,TRBJ2-3,.,TGTGCCAGCAGCGTAAGGGGGGATAGAAGCACAGATACGCAGTATTTT,CASSVRGDRSTDTQYF
TRBD1,TRBV7-9,TRBJ1-1,few,TGTGCCAGCAGCTTGGGACAGGGGAACACTGAAGCTTTCTTT,CASSLGQGNTEAFF
TRBD1,TRBV4-2,TRBJ1-6,.,TGTGCCAGCAGCCAAGAGGACAGGGGTCTGACACCCCTCCACTTT,CASSQEDRGLTPLHF
TRBD2,TRBV7-2,TRBJ2-7,.,TGTGCCAGCAGCTTAAGCGGGAACGAGCAGTACTTC,CASSLSGNEQYF
.,TRBV28,TRBJ1-5,.,TGTGCCAGCGTTAGGAGGGTAAATCAGCCCCAGCATTTT,CASVRRVNQPQHF
.,TRBV7-3,TRBJ2-1,.,TGTGCCAGCAGCTTAAAGTCGGGTAATGAGCAGTTCTTC,CASSLKSGNEQFF
.,TRBV5-1,TRBJ2-1,few,TGCGCCAGCAGCCCGACTTCCGGGACCCTCTCCAATGAGCAGTTCTTC,CASSPTSGTLSNEQFF
TRBD2,TRBV4-3,TRBJ2-7,few,TGCGCCAGCAGTCTGGGACTAGCCTACGAGCAGTACTTC,CASSLGLAYEQYF
TRBD2,TRBV19,TRBJ2-2,few,TGTGCCACCCAAGCGGGAGCGGTAAGAACCGGGGAGCTGTTTTTT,CATQAGAVRTGELFF
.,TRBV5-4,TRBJ2-7,few,TGTGCCAGCAGCCCCCGGGGCGGCCGGGGCTACGAGCAGTACTTC,CASSPRGGRGYEQYF
TRBD1,TRBV30,TRBJ2-1,.,TGTGCCTGGAGTATTAGGACAGGGACGAGGAATGAGCAGTTCTTC,CAWSIRTGTRNEQFF
.,TRBV5-1,TRBJ2-3,.,TGCGCCAGCAGCTGGGGACTCCCCAGCACCACAGATACGCAGTATTTT,CASSWGLPSTTDTQYF
.,TRBV15,TRBJ1-3,few,TGTGCCACCAGCAGAGATATAGGACGGAGCTCTGGAAACACCATATATTTT,CATSRDIGRSSGNTIYF
.,TRBV4-3,TRBJ2-3,.,TGCGCCAGCAGCCAAGAGGTGGCGGACCATGTCACAGATACGCAGTATTTT,CASSQEVADHVTDTQYF
TRBD1,TRBV9,TRBJ1-2,once,TGTGCCAGCAGCCCTTCGACAGGGAAGGGCTATGGCTACACCTTC,CASSPSTGKGYGYTF
TRBD2,TRBV5-4,TRBJ2-1,few,TGTGCCAGCAGCCCCGGGACTAGCGGGAGGATAGATGAGCAGTTCTTC,CASSPGTSGRIDEQFF
.,TRBV2,TRBJ1-2,once,TGTGCCAGCAGTGTATCAAGGGGCGAGGGCTACACCTTC,CASSVSRGEGYTF
.,TRBV19,TRBJ2-7,few,TGTGCCAGTAGTCCGGGACACCCGAGATACGAGCAGTACTTC,CASSPGHPRYEQYF
.,TRBV2,TRBJ2-7,.,TGTGCCAGCAGTGACGGCGCGGGGTCCTACGAGCAGTACTTC,CASSDGAGSYEQYF
TRBD1,TRBV7-9,TRBJ1-2,.,TGTGCCAGCCCGGACAGGGACAACTATGGCTACACCTTC,CASPDRDNYGYTF
.,TRBV6-1,TRBJ2-7,.,TGTGCCAGCAGTGAAAAGGGGTACGAGCAGTACTTC,CASSEKGYEQYF
.,TRBV11-2,TRBJ2-1,few,TGTGCCAGCAGCCTCAGGGGAGATGTATACAATGAGCAGTTCTTC,CASSLRGDVYNEQFF
.,TRBV27,TRBJ2-3,.,TGTGCCAGCAGTTTAGTCAGAAAGAGCTACACAGATACGCAGTATTTT,CASSLVRKSYTDTQYF
TRBD2,TRBV5-4,TRBJ2-3,.,TGTGCCAGCAGCATTAATGCGGCTAGCGGAGTTCTGCCGCAGTATTTT,CASSINAASGVLPQYF
.,TRBV28,TRBJ2-5,few,TGTGCCAGCAGTTCCACAGGGACTTTGCAAGAGACCCAGTACTTC,CASSSTGTLQETQYF
.,TRBV10-3,TRBJ1-1,few,TGTGCCATCAGTGGTCACGAGAACACTGAAGCTTTCTTT,CAISGHENTEAFF
.,TRBV5-1,TRBJ2-1,.,TGCGCCAGCAGCTTGGAAGCGTCGAGCTCCTACAATGAGCAGTTCTTC,CASSLEASSSYNEQFF
.,TRBV27,TRBJ2-1,.,TGTGCCAGCAGTTTAGAGGGCCCGGGGAATGAGCAGTTCTTC,CASSLEGPGNEQFF
.,TRBV11-2,TRBJ2-2,.,TGTGCCAGCAGCTTAACAGGATACACCGGGGAGCTGTTTTTT,CASSLTGYTGELFF
.,TRBV5-1,TRBJ2-7,.,TGCGCCAGCAGCTTGGCGGGGCCCTCCTACGAGCAGTACTTC,CASSLAGPSYEQYF
.,TRBV11-2,TRBJ1-2,few,TGTGCCAGCAGCTTAGCTCCGGGACGTTGGCATGGCTACACCTTC,CASSLAPGRWHGYTF